This is a list of T cell receptor beta chains from one sample in a study of CD8+CD57+ T cells in acquired aplastic anemia. MiXCR, applied by TCRdb to the reads, yields one record per CDR3 protein. Seen here are some 120,000 distinct CDR3 sequences, 40% to 60% observed once, and the top ten hold about 2.7%. Sequencing was carried out using sorted CD4+, CD8+, or CD8+CD57+ T cells (not recorded which) from PBMCs. These receptors all come from a human donor in good health, serving as a control. CDR3s include the opening cysteine and the closing phenylalanine or tryptophan. A D gene is named only where the DNA matches it firmly. Clone sizes are given selectively: once, few, many, or a class where the clone is expanded.

J gene	V gene	D gene	clone size	CDR3 DNA	CDR3 protein
TRBJ1-1	TRBV29-1	TRBD1	many	TGCAGCGCGGGACAGGGGGCTGTTGAAGCTTTCTTT	CSAGQGAVEAFF
TRBJ2-3	TRBV24-1	NA	NA	TGTGCCACCAGTGATAGTTCAGTGGACACAGATACGCAGTATTTT	CATSDSSVDTDTQYF
TRBJ1-6	TRBV15	TRBD1	NA	TGTGCCACCAGCATCCGGACAGGGGCGTATAATTCACCCCTCCACTTT	CATSIRTGAYNSPLHF
TRBJ2-5	TRBV24-1	TRBD1	NA	TGTGCCACCAGTGACCACGGACAGGGGAAGGAGACCCAGTACTTC	CATSDHGQGKETQYF
TRBJ2-3	TRBV15	NA	NA	TGTGCCACCAGCAAAGGGTCCCCCCCTTCCACAGATACGCAGTATTTT	CATSKGSPPSTDTQYF
TRBJ1-5	TRBV15	NA	many	TGTGCCACCAGCAGAGCTCCTAGCAATCAGCCCCAGCATTTT	CATSRAPSNQPQHF
TRBJ1-5	TRBV19	NA	few	TGTGCCAGTAGTAGGGGTTTCCTGGGCAATCAGCCCCAGCATTTT	CASSRGFLGNQPQHF
TRBJ2-7	TRBV9	TRBD1	many	TGTGCCAGCAGCGTCTCACAGGGGGCATACGAGCAGTACTTC	CASSVSQGAYEQYF
TRBJ2-1	TRBV25-1	NA	NA	TGTGCCAGCAGTGAATTACCTAAAAGGGGGGGCACCTACAATGAGCAGTTCTTC	CASSELPKRGGTYNEQFF
TRBJ2-1	TRBV24-1	NA	few	TGTGCCACCAGTGATTTGCGGCAGGGCTACAATGAGCAGTTCTTC	CATSDLRQGYNEQFF
TRBJ1-2	TRBV18	NA	many	TGTGCCAGCTCACCACCGACAGAAGAGAGTGGCTACACCTTC	CASSPPTEESGYTF
TRBJ2-1	TRBV29-1	NA	few	TGCAGCGTTCGAGGGGGGGTGAATGAGCAGTTCTTC	CSVRGGVNEQFF
TRBJ2-7	TRBV11-3	NA	NA	TGTGCCAGCGGCTTAAGATACGAGCAGTACTTC	CASGLRYEQYF
TRBJ1-6	TRBV7-2	TRBD1	many	TGTGCCAGCAGCCTCGGACAGGGGGCGGGGTCTGGACCCCTCCACTTT	CASSLGQGAGSGPLHF
TRBJ1-1	TRBV19	NA	NA	TGTGCCAGTAAAGAACAGGACGTAAGGGGAGCTTTCTTT	CASKEQDVRGAFF
TRBJ2-1	TRBV5-1	TRBD1	NA	TGCGTCAGCTGGGGACAGGATTTTGATGAGCAGTTCTTC	CVSWGQDFDEQFF
TRBJ1-5	TRBV19	NA	NA	TGTGCCAGTACTCAACCGACGGGGTACCAGCATTTT	CASTQPTGYQHF
TRBJ2-7	TRBV29-1	NA	NA	TGCAGCGTTCCAGAGAACAGTAATCTTCTCTTC	CSVPENSNLLF
TRBJ2-7	TRBV9	TRBD2	NA	TGTGCCAGCAGCCTCAGGACTAGCGGGGGCTACGAGCAGTACTTC	CASSLRTSGGYEQYF
TRBJ2-3	TRBV12-5	TRBD2	once	TGTGCTAGTGGTTTTCGAGGGATCCCGGGACTAGCGGGGGGGCTCACAGATACGCAGTACTTT	CASGFRGIPGLAGGLTDTQYF
TRBJ1-6	TRBV11-1	TRBD1	NA	TGTGCCAGCAGGGAGCAGGGACAGGGGGCTTCACCCCTCCACTTT	CASREQGQGASPLHF
TRBJ2-6	TRBV7-2	NA	NA	TGTGCCAGCAGCACCACAGGGGCCAACGTCCTGACTTTC	CASSTTGANVLTF
TRBJ2-5	TRBV3-1	NA	many	TGTGCCAGCAGCCAAGATTGGGGGGAAGAGACCCAGTACTTC	CASSQDWGEETQYF
TRBJ2-7	TRBV20-1	TRBD2	many	TGCAGTGCTAGGGCTAGCGGGGGGGCGTCCTACGAGCAGTACTTC	CSARASGGASYEQYF
TRBJ1-1	TRBV19	NA	NA	TGTGCCAGTAGTATCGTCTGGACGTCCGCTGAAGCTTTCTTT	CASSIVWTSAEAFF
TRBJ2-5	TRBV12-3/TRBV12-4	NA	many	TGTGCCAGCAGTCCGTGGGCCAAAGGAAGGACCCAGTACTTC	CASSPWAKGRTQYF
TRBJ1-1	TRBV11-1	TRBD1	NA	TGTGCCAGCAGCTTGGCACCGGCAGGGGGACCGAACACTGAAGCTTTCTTT	CASSLAPAGGPNTEAFF
TRBJ1-3	TRBV10-2	NA	few	TGCGCCAGCAGTGAGTCCGCGACTGCTGGAGACACCATATATTTC	CASSESATAGDTIYF
TRBJ2-5	TRBV15	NA	NA	TGTGCCACCAGCATCCTCACGGGAAACGGAGAGACCCAGTACTTC	CATSILTGNGETQYF
TRBJ1-2	TRBV6-2/TRBV6-3	NA	many	TGTGCCAGCAGTTACTCCCAACAGGCGGGTATATATGGCTACACCTTC	CASSYSQQAGIYGYTF
TRBJ2-3	TRBV19	NA	many	TGTGCCAGTTCCACAGGGTCAGATACGCAGTATTTT	CASSTGSDTQYF
TRBJ2-5	TRBV30	TRBD2	NA	TGTGCCTGGAGTCAAAGCGGGGGGGCTGGAGAGACCCAGTACTTC	CAWSQSGGAGETQYF
TRBJ1-2	TRBV24-1	NA	many	TGTGCCACCAGTGATTCAGAAAGCCCCAATGGCTACACCTTC	CATSDSESPNGYTF
TRBJ2-1	TRBV7-9	NA	NA	TGTGCCAGCACCACGTATAACAATGAGCAGTTCTTC	CASTTYNNEQFF
TRBJ1-5	TRBV29-1	NA	few	TGCAGCGTTGGGATTGGGGGAAGCAATCAGCCCCAGCATTTT	CSVGIGGSNQPQHF
TRBJ1-2	TRBV9	NA	few	TGTGCCAGCAGCGTAGTGGATTTCCCAAACTATGGCTACACCTTC	CASSVVDFPNYGYTF
TRBJ2-3	TRBV6-2/TRBV6-3	NA	many	TGTGCCAGCAGAGCCTCTAGTTCCCCAGATACGCAGTATTTT	CASRASSSPDTQYF
TRBJ2-2	TRBV10-3	TRBD2	once	TGTGCCATCAGTGCCGGACTAGCGGGGAACACCGGGGAGCTGCTTTTT	CAISAGLAGNTGELLF
TRBJ1-1	TRBV2	TRBD1	NA	TGTGCCAGCAGTAACAGACAGGGAAACACTGAAGCTTTCTTT	CASSNRQGNTEAFF
TRBJ1-5	TRBV6-7	NA	many	TGTGCCAGCAGTTACCCGGGTGGAGGGCGGGTGCCCCAGCATTTT	CASSYPGGGRVPQHF
TRBJ2-5	TRBV6-6	TRBD1	many	TGTGCCAGTACCCGGGACAGGGGAGAGACCCAGTACTTC	CASTRDRGETQYF
TRBJ2-7	TRBV12-5	TRBD1	NA	TGTGCTAGTGGTTGGGACAGGGCCTACGAGCAGTACTTC	CASGWDRAYEQYF
TRBJ2-7	TRBV24-1	NA	NA	TGTGCCACCGCGGGACAAACCTACGAGCAGTACTTC	CATAGQTYEQYF
TRBJ2-1	TRBV29-1	NA	NA	TGCAGCGTTGTTAGGCGGGGAAACGACAATGAGCAGTTCTTC	CSVVRRGNDNEQFF
TRBJ2-3	TRBV10-3	TRBD1	NA	TGTGCCATCACTAATGGACAGGGGACAGATACGCAGTATTTT	CAITNGQGTDTQYF
TRBJ2-7	TRBV24-1	TRBD1	few	TGTGCCACCAGTGAGGGAAGGACAGGGGCCTACGAGCAGTACTTC	CATSEGRTGAYEQYF